This TCR beta chain was sequenced for a study of blood T cell repertoires in COVID-19. Study context: Samples taken during acute and convalescent COVID-19 were collected in the United States, Italy and Spain. From T cells, B-cell-depleted T cells, or PBMCs came the material, which was cDNA or gDNA.

In the authors' workflow: Reference gene primer amplification yielded estimated nucleated cell counts. The repertoire was sequenced with immunoSEQ multiplex PCR; TCRdb's copy has only in-frame clones and lacks some. That table furnishes V, J and clone size, whereas the DNA furnished D and trimming. The sample gives 190,000 or so clones, over 75% of which show up once; around 2.3% is in the top ten. The V and J ends lost 0 bases and 1 base respectively, with 7 bases between them. Germline CDR1 is SGDLS and CDR2 is YYNGEE. CDR3 length equals 14 residues. This TCR was recovered from a man aged 35-49 years with active or convalescent COVID-19. The specimen sequenced was peripheral blood. The chain combines TRBV9 with TRBJ2-5, with D possibly matching TRBD1 (5 bases). This CDR3 is CASSVGQGQETQYF. The CDR3 DNA sequence: TGTGCCAGCAGCGTAGGTCAGGGCCAAGAGACCCAGTACTTC. The variable domain in full, completed from reference TRBV9 and TRBJ2-5, reads DSGVTQTPKHLITATGQRVTLRCSPRSGDLSVYWYQQSLDQGLQFLIQYYNGEERAKGNILERFSAQQFPDLHSELNLSSLELGDSALYFCASSVGQGQETQYFGPGTRLLVL.